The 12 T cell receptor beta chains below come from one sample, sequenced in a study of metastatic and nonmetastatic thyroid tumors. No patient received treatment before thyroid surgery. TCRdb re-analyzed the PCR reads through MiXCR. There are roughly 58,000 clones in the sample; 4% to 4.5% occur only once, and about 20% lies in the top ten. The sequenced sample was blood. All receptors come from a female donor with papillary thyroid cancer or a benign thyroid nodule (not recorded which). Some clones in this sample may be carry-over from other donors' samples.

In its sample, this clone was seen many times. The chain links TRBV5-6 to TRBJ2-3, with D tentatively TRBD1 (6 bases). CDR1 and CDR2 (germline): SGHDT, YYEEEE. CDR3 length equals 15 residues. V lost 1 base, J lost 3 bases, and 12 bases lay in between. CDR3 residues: CASSLMGAGTDTQYF. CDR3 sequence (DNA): TGTGCCAGCAGCTTGATGGGGGCTGGGACAGATACGCAGTATTTT.

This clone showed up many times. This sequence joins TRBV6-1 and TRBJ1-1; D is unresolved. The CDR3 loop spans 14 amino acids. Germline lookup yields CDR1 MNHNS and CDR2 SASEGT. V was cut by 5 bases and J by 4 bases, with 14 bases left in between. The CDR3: CASSYPGRGTEAFF. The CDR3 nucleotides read TGTGCCAGCAGTTACCCGGGCCGGGGCACTGAAGCTTTCTTT.

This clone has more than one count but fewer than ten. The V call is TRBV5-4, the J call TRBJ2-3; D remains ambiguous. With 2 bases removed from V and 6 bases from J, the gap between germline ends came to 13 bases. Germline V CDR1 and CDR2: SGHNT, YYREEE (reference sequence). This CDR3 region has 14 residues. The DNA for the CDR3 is TGTGCCAGCAGCTTTGAATGTCCGCGCGATACGCAGTATTTT. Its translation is CASSFECPRDTQYF.

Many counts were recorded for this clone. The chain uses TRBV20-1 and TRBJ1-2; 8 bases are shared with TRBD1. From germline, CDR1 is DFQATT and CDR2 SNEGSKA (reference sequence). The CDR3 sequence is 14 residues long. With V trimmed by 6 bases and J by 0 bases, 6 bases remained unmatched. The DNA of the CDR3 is TGCAGTGCAATCCGACAGGGGACTAACTATGGCTACACCTTC. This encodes CSAIRQGTNYGYTF.

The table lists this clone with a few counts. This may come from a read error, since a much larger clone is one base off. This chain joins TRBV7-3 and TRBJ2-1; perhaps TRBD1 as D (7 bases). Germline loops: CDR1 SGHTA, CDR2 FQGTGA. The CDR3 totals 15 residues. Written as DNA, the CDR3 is TGTGCCTGCAGCCCTTTTTTGGGGGGACAGAATGGGCAGTTCTTC. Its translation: CACSPFLGGQNGQFF.

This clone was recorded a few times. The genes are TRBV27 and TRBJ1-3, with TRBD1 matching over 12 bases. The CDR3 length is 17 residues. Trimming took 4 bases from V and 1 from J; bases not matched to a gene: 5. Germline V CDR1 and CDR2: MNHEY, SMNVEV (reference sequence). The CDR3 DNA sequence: TGTGCCAGCAGTTCGACGGGACAGGGGGCTTCTGGAAACACCATATATTTT. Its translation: CASSSTGQGASGNTIYF.

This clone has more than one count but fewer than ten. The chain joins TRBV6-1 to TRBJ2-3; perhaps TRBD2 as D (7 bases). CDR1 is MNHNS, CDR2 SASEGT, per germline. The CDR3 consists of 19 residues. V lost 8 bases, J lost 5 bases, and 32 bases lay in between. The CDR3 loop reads CASCHYPGLTEGGVDTQYF. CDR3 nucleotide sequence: TGTGCCAGCTGTCACTACCCGGGACTAACGGAAGGGGGAGTAGATACGCAGTATTTT.

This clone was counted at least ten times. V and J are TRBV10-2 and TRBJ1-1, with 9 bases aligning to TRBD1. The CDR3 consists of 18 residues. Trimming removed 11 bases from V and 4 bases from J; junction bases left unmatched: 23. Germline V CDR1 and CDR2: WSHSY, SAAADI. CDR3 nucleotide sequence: TGCGCCGGCCGGGACAGGGTCGGCAGGGGCTCTAGGAGCACTGAAGCTTTCTTT. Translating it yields CAGRDRVGRGSRSTEAFF.

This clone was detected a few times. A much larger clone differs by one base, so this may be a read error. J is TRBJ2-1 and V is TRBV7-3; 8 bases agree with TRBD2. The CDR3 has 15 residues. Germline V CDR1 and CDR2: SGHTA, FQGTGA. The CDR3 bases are TGTGCCAGCAGCTCAAGCGGGAGCCCCTACAATGGGCAGTTCTTC. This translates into CASSSSGSPYNGQFF. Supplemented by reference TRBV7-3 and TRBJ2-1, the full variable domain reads GAGVSQTPSNKVTEKGKYVELRCDPISGHTALYWYRQSLGQGPEFLIYFQGTGAADDSGLPNDRFFAVRPEGSVSTLKIQRTERGDSAVYLCASSSSGSPYNGQFFGPGTRLTVL.

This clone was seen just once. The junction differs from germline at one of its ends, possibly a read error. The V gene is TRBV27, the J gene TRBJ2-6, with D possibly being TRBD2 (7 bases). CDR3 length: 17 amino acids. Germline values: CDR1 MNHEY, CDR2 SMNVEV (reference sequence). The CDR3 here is CASSPLAVPSGDNFLTF. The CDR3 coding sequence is TGTGCCAGCAGTCCTCTAGCGGTACCCTCTGGGGACAACTTCCTGACTTTC.

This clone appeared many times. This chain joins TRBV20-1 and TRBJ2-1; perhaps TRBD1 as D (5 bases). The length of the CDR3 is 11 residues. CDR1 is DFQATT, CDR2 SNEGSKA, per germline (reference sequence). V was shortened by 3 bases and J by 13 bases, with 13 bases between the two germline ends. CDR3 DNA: TGCAGTGCTAGGACCGACGGACACCAGTTCTTC. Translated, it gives CSARTDGHQFF.

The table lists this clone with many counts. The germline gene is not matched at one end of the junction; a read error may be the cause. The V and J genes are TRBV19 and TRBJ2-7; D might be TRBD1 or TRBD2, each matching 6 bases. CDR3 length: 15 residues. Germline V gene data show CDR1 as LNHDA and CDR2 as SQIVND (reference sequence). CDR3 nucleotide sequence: TGTGCCAGTAGTCTAGACTCACAGGGACTGGACGAGCAGTACTTC. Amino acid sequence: CASSLDSQGLDEQYF.